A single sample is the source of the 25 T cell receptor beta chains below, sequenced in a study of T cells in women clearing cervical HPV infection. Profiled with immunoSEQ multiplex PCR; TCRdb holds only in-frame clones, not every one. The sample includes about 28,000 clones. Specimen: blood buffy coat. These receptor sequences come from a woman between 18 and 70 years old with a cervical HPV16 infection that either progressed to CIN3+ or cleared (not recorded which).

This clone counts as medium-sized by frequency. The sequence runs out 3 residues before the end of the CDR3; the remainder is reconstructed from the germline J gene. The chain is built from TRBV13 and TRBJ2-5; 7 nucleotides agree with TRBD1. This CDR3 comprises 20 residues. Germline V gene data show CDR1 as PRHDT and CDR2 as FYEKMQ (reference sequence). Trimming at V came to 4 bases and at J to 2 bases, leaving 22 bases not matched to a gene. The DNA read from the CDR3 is TGTGCCAGCAGCTCTGGGCTGGGGACAGAGCATTACGGACGGCAAGAGACC. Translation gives CASSSGLGTEHYGRQET. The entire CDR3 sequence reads CASSSGLGTEHYGRQETQYF.

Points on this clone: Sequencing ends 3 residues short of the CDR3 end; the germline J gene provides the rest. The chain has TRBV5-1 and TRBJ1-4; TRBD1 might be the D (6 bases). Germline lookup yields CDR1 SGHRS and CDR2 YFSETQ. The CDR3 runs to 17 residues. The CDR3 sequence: CASSLIGPGRGNSPLFF. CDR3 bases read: TGCGCCAGCAGCTTGATAGGGCCAGGTAGGGGGAATTCACCA. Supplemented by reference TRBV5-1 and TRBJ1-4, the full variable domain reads KAGVTQTPRYLIKTRGQQVTLSCSPISGHRSVSWYQQTPGQGLQFLFEYFSETQRNKGNFPGRFSGRQFSNSRSEMNVSTLELGDSALYLCASSLIGPGRGNSPLFFGSGTQLSVL.

CDR3 residues: CSARRGGDSYNEQFF. CDR3 bases read: TGCAGTGCTAGAAGGGGGGGGGACTCCTACAATGAG. The chain carries TRBV20-1 and TRBJ2-1; possible D gene TRBD2, 7 bases. Sequencing ends 3 residues short of the CDR3 end; the germline J gene provides the rest. The CDR3 consists of 15 residues. Trimming removed 2 bases from V and 0 bases from J, with 11 bases in between. Germline values: CDR1 DFQATT, CDR2 SNEGSKA (reference sequence).

The sequenced CDR3 bases are TGTGCCAGCAGTTACGGTTCCAGGGCTGTGAACACC. It translates to CASSYGSRAVNT. The complete CDR3 reads CASSYGSRAVNTIYF. The V gene is TRBV6-2 or TRBV6-3, the J gene TRBJ1-3; perhaps TRBD1 as D (5 bases). The observed sequence ends 3 residues before the CDR3 terminus, with the missing tail filled in from the germline J gene. V dropped 2 bases and J dropped 7 bases, with 15 bases sitting between them. This CDR3 has 15 residues. The germline V gene has CDR1 MNHEY and CDR2 SVGEGT.

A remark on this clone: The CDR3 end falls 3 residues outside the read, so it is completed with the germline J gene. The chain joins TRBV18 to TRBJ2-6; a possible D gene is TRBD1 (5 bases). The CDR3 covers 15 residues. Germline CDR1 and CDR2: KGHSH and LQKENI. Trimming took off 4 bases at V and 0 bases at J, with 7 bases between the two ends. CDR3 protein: CASSLTDSGANVLTF. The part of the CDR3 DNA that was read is TGTGCCAGCTCACTGACAGACTCTGGGGCCAACGTC.

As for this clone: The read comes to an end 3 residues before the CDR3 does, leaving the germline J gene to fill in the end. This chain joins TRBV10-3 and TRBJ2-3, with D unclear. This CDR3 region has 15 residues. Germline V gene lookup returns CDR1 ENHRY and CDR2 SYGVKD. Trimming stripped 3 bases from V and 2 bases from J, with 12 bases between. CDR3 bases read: TGTGCCATCAGTGACTCTAGGTCCCTCACAGATACG. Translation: CAISDSRSLTDT. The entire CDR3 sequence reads CAISDSRSLTDTQYF.

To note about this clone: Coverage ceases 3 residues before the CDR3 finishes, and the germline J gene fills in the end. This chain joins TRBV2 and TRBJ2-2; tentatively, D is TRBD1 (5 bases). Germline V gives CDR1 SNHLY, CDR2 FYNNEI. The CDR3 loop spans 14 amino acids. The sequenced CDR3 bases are TGTGCCAGCAGTGGGCAGGCTGGGGCCAACGTG. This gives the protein CASSGQAGANV. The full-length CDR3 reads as CASSGQAGANVLFF.

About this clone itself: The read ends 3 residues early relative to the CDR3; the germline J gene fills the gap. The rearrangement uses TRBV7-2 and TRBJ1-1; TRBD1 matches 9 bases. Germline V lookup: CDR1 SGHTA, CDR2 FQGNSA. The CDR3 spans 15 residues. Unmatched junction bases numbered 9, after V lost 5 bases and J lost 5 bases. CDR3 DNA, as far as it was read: TGTGCCAGCAGCATGACTCCGGGACAGGGTACTGAA. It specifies CASSMTPGQGTE. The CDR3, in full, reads CASSMTPGQGTEAFF.

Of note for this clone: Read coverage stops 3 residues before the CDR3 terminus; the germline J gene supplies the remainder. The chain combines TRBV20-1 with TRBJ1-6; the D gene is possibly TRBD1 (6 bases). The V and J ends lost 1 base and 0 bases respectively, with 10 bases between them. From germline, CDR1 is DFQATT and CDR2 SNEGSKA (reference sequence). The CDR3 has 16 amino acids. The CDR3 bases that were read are TGCAGTGCTAGAGGAGGGGGTAGCTCCTATAATTCACCC. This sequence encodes CSARGGGSSYNSP. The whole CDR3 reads CSARGGGSSYNSPLHF.

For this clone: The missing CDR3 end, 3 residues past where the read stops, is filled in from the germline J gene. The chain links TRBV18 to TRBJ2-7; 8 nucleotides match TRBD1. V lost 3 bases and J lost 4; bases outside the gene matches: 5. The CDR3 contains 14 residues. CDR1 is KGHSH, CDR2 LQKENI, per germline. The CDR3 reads CASSPDRGNYEQYF. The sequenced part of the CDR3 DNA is TGTGCCAGCTCACCCGACAGGGGAAATTACGAG.

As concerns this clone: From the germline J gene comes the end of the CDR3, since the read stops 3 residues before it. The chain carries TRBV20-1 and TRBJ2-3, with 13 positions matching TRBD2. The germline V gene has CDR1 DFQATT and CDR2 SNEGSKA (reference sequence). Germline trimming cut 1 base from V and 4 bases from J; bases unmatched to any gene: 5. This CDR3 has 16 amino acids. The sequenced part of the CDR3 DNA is TGCAGTGCTAGAGGACTAGCGGGAGGCACCTCAGATACG. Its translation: CSARGLAGGTSDT. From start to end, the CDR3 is CSARGLAGGTSDTQYF.

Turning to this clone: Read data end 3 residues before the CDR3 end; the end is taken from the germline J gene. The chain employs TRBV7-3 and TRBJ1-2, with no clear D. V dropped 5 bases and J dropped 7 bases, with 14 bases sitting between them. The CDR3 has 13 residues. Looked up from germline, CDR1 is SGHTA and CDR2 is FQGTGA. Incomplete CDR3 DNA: TGTGCCAGCAGCCTAGGAATAGGTTCTGGC. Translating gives CASSLGIGSG. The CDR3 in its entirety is CASSLGIGSGYTF.

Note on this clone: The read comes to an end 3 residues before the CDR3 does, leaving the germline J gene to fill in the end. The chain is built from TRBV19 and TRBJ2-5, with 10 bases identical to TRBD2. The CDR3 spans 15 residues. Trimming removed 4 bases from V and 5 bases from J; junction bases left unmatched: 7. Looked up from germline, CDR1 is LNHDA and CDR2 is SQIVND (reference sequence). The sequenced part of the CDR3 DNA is TGTGCCAGTAGTACATTAGCGGGAGGAGGCGAGACC. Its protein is CASSTLAGGGET. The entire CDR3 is CASSTLAGGGETQYF.

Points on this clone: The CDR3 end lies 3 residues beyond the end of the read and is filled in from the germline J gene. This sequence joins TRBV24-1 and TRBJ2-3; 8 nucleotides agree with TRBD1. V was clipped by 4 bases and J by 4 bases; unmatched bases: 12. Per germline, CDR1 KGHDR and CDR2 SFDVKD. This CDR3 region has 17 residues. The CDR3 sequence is CATSEPGQGSDADTQYF. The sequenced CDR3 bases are TGTGCCACCAGTGAACCCGGACAGGGATCGGATGCAGATACG.

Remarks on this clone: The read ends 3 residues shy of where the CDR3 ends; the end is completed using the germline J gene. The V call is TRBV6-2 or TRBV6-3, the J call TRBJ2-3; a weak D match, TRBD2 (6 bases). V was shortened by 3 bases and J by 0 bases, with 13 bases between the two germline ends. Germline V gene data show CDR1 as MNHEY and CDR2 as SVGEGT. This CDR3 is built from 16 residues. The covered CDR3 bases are TGTGCCAGCAGTTATGGGGTAGCGGCTAGCACAGATACG. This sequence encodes CASSYGVAASTDT. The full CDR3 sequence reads CASSYGVAASTDTQYF.

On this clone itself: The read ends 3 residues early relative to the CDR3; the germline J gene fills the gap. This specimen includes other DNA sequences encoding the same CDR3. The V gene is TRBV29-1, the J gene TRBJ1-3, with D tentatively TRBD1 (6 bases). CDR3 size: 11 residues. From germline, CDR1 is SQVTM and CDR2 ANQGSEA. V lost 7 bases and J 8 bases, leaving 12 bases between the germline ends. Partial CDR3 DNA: TGCAGCGGGAGGACAGAGGACACC. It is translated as CSGRTEDT. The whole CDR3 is CSGRTEDTIYF.

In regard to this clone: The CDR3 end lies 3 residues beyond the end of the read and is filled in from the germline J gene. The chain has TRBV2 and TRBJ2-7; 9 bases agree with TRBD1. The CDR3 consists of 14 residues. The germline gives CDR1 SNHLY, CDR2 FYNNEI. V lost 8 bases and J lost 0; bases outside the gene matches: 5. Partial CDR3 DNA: TGTGCCAGCGGTGGACAGGGGATCTCCTACGAG. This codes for CASGGQGISYE. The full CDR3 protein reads CASGGQGISYEQYF.

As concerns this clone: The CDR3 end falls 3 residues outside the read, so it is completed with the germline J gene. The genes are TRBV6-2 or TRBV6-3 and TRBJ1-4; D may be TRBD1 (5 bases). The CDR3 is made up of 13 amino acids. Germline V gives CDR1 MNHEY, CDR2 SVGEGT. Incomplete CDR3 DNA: TGTGCCACCTTAGACAGTACCGACTCACCA. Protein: CATLDSTDSP. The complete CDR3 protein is CATLDSTDSPLFF.

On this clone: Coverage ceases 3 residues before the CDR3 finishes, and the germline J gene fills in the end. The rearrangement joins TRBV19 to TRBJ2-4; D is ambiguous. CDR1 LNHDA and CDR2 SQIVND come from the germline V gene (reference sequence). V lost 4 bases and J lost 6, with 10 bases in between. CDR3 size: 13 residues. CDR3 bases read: TGTGCCAGTAGTAATAATGGTAGAAACATT. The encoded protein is CASSNNGRNI. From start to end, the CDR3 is CASSNNGRNIQYF.

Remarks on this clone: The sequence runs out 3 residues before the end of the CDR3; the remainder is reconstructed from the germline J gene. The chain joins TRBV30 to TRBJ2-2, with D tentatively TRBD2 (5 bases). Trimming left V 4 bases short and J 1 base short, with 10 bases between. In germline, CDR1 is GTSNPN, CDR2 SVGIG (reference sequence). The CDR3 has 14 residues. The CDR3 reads CAWTSGLNTGELFF. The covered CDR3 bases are TGTGCCTGGACCAGCGGACTGAACACCGGGGAG.

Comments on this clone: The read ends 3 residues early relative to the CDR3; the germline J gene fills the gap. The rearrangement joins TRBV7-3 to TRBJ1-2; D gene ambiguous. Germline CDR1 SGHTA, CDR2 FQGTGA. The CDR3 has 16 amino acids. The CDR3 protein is CASSLLAGVGTDTYTF. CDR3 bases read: TGTGCCAGCAGCCTACTAGCGGGAGTAGGCACAGATACC.

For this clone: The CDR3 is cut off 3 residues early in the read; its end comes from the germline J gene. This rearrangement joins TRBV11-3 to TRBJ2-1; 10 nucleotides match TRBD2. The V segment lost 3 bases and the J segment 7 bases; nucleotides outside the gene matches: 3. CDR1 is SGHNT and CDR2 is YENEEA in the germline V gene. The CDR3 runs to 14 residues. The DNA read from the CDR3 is TGTGCCAGCAGCTTTAGCGGGGGGTATAATGAG. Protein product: CASSFSGGYNE. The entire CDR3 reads CASSFSGGYNEQFF.

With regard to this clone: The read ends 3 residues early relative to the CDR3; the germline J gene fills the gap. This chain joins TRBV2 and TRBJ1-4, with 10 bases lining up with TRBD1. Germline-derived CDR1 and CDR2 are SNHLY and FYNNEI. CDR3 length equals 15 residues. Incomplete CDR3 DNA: TGTGCCACCCGGACAGGGGGTAACGGGGCCAACGTA. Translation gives CATRTGGNGANV. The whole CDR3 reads CATRTGGNGANVLFF. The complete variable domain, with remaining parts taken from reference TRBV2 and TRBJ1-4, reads EPEVTQTPSHQVTQMGQEVILRCVPISNHLYFYWYRQILGQKVEFLVSFYNNEISEKSEIFDDQFSVERPDGSNFTLKIRSTKLEDSAMYFCATRTGGNGANVLFFGSGTQLSVL.

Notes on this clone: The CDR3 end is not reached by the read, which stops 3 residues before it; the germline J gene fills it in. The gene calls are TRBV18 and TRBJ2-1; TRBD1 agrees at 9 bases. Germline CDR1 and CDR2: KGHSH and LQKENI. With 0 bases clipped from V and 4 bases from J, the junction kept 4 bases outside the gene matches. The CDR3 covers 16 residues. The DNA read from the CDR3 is TGTGCCAGCTCACCACCCGGGACAGGGTATTACAATGAG. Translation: CASSPPGTGYYNE. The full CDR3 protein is CASSPPGTGYYNEQFF. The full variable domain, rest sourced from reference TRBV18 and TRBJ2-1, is NAGVMQNPRHLVRRRGQEARLRCSPMKGHSHVYWYRQLPEEGLKFMVYLQKENIIDESGMPKERFSAEFPKEGPSILRIQQVVRGDSAAYFCASSPPGTGYYNEQFFGPGTRLTVL.

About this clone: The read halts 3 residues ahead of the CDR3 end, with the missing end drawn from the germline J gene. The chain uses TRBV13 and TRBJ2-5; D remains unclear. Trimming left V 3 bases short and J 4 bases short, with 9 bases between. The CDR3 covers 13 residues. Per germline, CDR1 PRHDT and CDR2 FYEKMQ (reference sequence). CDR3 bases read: TGTGCCAGCAGCTTTGTTGCGCGAGAGACC. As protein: CASSFVARET. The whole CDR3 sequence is CASSFVARETQYF. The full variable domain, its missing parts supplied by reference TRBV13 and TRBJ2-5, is AAGVIQSPRHLIKEKRETATLKCYPIPRHDTVYWYQQGPGQDPQFLISFYEKMQSDKGSIPDRFSAQQFSDYHSELNMSSLELGDSALYFCASSFVARETQYFGPGTRLLVL.